This is a list of T cell receptor beta chains from one sample in a study of monozygotic twins with inflammatory bowel disease. TCRdb re-called the 5' RACE reads; one entry per CDR3 protein, DNA not given. The repertoire shows 150,000 to 200,000 distinct CDR3 sequences; the top ten hold approximately 7%. The sample was blood. These receptors were collected from a human donor with ulcerative colitis or Crohn's disease, or a healthy co-twin of an affected twin (not recorded which). CDR3s include the opening cysteine and the closing phenylalanine or tryptophan.

TRBJ2-1 TRBV7-2 CASSLAMTRGHEQFF
TRBJ1-3 TRBV29-1 CSALTGNSGNTIYF
TRBJ1-1 TRBV19 CASTRFGTGARAFF
TRBJ2-1 TRBV29-1 CSGGEKGGYYAEQFF
TRBJ2-5 TRBV7-2 CASSPRTRPETQYF
TRBJ2-5 TRBV5-1 CASTFLGQGGAETQYF
TRBJ1-5 TRBV20-1 CSAELGAAGGPGPQHF
TRBJ1-6 TRBV18 CASSPPGRVNSPLHF
TRBJ1-1 TRBV2 CASKRDRHLGNTEAFF
TRBJ1-1 TRBV20-1 CSAPVAGITEAFF
TRBJ1-4 TRBV27 CASRGRAVEKLFF
TRBJ2-3 TRBV5-1 CATRLPSGGTDTQYF
TRBJ1-6 TRBV5-1 CASSSGQENSPLHF
TRBJ2-5 TRBV7-7 CASSESGTSGTEYF
TRBJ2-3 TRBV7-2 CASSLDSGGSTDTQYF
TRBJ2-1 TRBV10-3 CAITAGGYNEQFF
TRBJ2-3 TRBV11-2 CASSLWGGSTDTQYF
TRBJ1-5 TRBV7-2 CASSRGGPDRSNQPQHF
TRBJ2-2 TRBV27 CASSKRTSEAGELFF
TRBJ2-5 TRBV6-2/TRBV6-3 CASSYRDDSGAPRVETQYF
TRBJ2-3 TRBV19 CASSIEGGGPPDTQYF
TRBJ2-7 TRBV27 CASSLGGRSYEQYF
TRBJ2-2 TRBV5-1 CASSFDDANTGELFF
TRBJ1-5 TRBV29-1 CSVGTENSNQPQHF
TRBJ2-2 TRBV25-1 CASSETPGPDTGELFF
TRBJ2-5 TRBV7-9 CASSFDSPGTHYF
TRBJ2-5 TRBV5-6 CASSPGQQYQETQYF
TRBJ2-6 TRBV5-1 CASSHNSGANVLTF
TRBJ2-3 TRBV20-1 CSAREGYMERGGTDTQYF
TRBJ1-1 TRBV6-5 CASSYSRDFPEAFF
TRBJ2-1 TRBV14 CASSQKWLVESYNEQFF
TRBJ1-2 TRBV5-6 CASSLMGGPGLAYGYTF
TRBJ2-1 TRBV20-1 CSANTGAEGRFF
TRBJ1-3 TRBV20-1 CSAPDRRPSDSGNTIYF
TRBJ1-1 TRBV5-1 CASSSPMGGMNTEAFF
TRBJ2-2 TRBV5-1 CASSLLTGSNTGELFF
TRBJ2-2 TRBV3-1 CASSQVTSGGRTGELFF
TRBJ1-2 TRBV9 CASSPGGGFTSYGYTF
TRBJ2-7 TRBV20-1 CSALIWTNEQYF
TRBJ2-1 TRBV5-4 CASSLGGGGSSYNEQFF
TRBJ1-2 TRBV30 CAWSDLSFDYF
TRBJ2-2 TRBV12-3/TRBV12-4 CASSLIATGELFF
TRBJ2-7 TRBV6-2/TRBV6-3 CASNPTRAYEQYF
TRBJ1-5 TRBV5-1 CASRGGYVQPQHF
TRBJ1-5 TRBV7-2 CASSLADTNQPQHF
TRBJ1-1 TRBV12-3/TRBV12-4 CASSWEGGFTEAFF
TRBJ1-2 TRBV27 CASSLWGSTYGYTF
TRBJ2-7 TRBV7-2 CASSLPGLYEQYF
TRBJ2-3 TRBV6-2/TRBV6-3 CASSPGTSGISDTQYF
TRBJ2-5 TRBV18 CASSPARQETQYF
TRBJ1-4 TRBV2 CASSAQNEKLFF
TRBJ1-5 TRBV5-1 CASSPLGRWDQPQHF
TRBJ1-2 TRBV12-3/TRBV12-4 CASSFGVNYGYTF
TRBJ2-2 TRBV7-3 CASSFGPQGGGELFF